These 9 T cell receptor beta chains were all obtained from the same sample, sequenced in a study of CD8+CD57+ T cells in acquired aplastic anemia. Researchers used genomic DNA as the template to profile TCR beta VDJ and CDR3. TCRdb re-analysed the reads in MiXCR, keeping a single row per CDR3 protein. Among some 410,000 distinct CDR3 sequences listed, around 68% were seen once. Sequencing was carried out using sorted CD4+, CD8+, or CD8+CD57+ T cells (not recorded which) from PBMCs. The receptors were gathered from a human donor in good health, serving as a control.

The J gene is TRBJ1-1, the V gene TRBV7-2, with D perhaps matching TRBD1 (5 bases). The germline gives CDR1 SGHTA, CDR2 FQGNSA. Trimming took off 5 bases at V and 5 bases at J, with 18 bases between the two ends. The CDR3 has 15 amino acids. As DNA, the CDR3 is TGTGCCAGCAGCAGGCCATTGGGGGGATTAACTGAAGCTTTCTTT. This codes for CASSRPLGGLTEAFF.

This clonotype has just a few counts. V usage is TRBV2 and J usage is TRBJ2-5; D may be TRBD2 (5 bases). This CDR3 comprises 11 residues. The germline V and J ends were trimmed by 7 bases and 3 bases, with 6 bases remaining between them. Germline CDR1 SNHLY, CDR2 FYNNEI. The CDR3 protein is CASMREETQYF. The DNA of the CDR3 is TGTGCCAGCATGCGGGAAGAGACCCAGTACTTC.

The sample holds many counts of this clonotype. CDR3 residues: CASSQVQSGGEQYF. In DNA, the CDR3 is TGTGCCAGCAGCCAAGTTCAGTCTGGGGGGGAGCAGTACTTC. The chain carries TRBV14 and TRBJ2-7, with TRBD2 as a possible D gene (6 bases). Trimming stripped 1 base from V and 7 bases from J, with 14 bases between. CDR3 length: 14 amino acids. CDR1 SGHDN and CDR2 FVKESK come from the germline V gene.

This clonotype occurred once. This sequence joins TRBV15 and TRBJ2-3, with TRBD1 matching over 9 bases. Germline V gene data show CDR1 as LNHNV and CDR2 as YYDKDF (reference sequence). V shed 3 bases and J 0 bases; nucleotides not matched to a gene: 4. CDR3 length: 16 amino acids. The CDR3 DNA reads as TGTGCCACCAGCAGGGAGACAGGGGGAAGCACAGATACGCAGTATTTT. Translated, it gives CATSRETGGSTDTQYF.

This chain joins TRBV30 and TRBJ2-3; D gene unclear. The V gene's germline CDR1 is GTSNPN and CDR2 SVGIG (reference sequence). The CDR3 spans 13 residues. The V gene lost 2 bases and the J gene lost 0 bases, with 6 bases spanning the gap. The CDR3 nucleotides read TGTGCCTGGAGTCTGGGAAGCACAGATACGCAGTATTTT. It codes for CAWSLGSTDTQYF.

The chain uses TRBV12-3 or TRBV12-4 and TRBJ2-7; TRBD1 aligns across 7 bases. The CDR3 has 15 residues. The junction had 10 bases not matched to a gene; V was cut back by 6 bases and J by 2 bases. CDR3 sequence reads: CASSKRHQGAYEQYF. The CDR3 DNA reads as TGTGCCAGCAGCAAGAGGCATCAGGGGGCCTACGAGCAGTACTTC.

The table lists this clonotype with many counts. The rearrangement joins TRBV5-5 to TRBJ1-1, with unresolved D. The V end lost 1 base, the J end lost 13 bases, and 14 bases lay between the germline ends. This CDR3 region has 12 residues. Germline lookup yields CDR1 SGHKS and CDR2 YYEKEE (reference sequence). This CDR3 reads CASSLLPEVGFF. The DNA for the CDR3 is TGTGCCAGCAGCTTGCTTCCAGAAGTAGGTTTCTTT.

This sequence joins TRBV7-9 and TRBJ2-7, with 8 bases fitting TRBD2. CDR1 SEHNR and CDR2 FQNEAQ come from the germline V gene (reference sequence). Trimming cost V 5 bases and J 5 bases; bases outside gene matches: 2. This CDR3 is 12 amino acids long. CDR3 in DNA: TGTGCCAGCAGCGCGGGAGGAGACGAGCAGTACTTC. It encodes CASSAGGDEQYF.

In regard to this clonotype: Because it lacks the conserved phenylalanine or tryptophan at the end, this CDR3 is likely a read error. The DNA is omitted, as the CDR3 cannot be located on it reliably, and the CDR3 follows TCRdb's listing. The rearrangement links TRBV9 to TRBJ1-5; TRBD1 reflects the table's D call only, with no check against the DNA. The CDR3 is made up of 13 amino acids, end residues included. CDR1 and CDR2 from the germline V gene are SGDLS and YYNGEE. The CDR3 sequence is CASSVRGGGDTQV.